Presented here are 9 T cell receptor beta chains from one specimen sequenced in a study of beta chain features in type 1 diabetes (dated by TCRdb to the late 2010s). Libraries were built with the immunoSEQ multiplex PCR assay. The entire amount of isolated RNA was reverse transcribed using the High Capacity cDNA Reverse Transcription Kit, so the sequenced TCRB transcripts were expressed ones. TCRdb holds this immuneACCESS table with in-frame rearrangements only. Some clones are missing; in checked studies, unresolved V genes explain under half, and the rest has no known cause. A total of about 230,000 clones appear in this sample, over 8.5% of them only once. Less than 0.035% of the sample belongs to the ten largest clones. The sequencing sample was made of naive CD4+ T cells from blood. Per the publication, the cell subset or site label means: true naive CD4+ T cells. The receptors here all came from a woman younger than 30 in good health.

This sequence joins TRBV19 and TRBJ1-6; D is ambiguous. The CDR3 has 14 residues. Germline-derived CDR1 and CDR2 are LNHDA and SQIVND (reference sequence). Trimming pared 6 bases from V and 7 bases from J, leaving 13 bases between. Written as DNA, the CDR3 is TGTGCCAGTAGCCTCCTTGACACGAATTCACCCCTCCACTTT. Translated: CASSLLDTNSPLHF.

Comments on this clone: Since a much larger clone is just one base distant, this may be a read error. Other nucleotide sequences from this sample produce the same CDR3. The chain is built from TRBV2 and TRBJ2-7; a possible D gene is TRBD1 (6 bases). Germline V lookup: CDR1 SNHLY, CDR2 FYNNEI. This CDR3 has 13 residues. Trimming removed 4 bases from V and 0 bases from J, with 7 bases in between. The CDR3 loop is CASSVDSSYEQYF. The CDR3 DNA reads as TGTGCCAGCAGTGTGGACAGCTCCTACGAGCAGTACTTC.

The chain carries TRBV29-1 and TRBJ2-1; D perhaps matches TRBD1 (6 bases). Germline assignment: CDR1 SQVTM and CDR2 ANQGSEA. Trimming left V 2 bases short and J 1 base short, with 21 bases between. The CDR3 runs 18 residues. The CDR3, as DNA: TGCAGCGTTGAACTGAGCGGTACGTTAAGGGGGTCCTACAATGAGCAGTTCTTC. Translating it yields CSVELSGTLRGSYNEQFF.

This rearrangement joins TRBV25-1 to TRBJ2-7; 7 nucleotides match TRBD2. The CDR3 has 15 amino acids. After removal of 5 bases from V and 0 bases from J, the junction contained 7 bases not matched to a gene. The germline CDR1 and CDR2 sequences are MGHDK and SYGVNS. CDR3 sequence (DNA): TGTGCCAGCAGTACGGGAGGCTCCAGCTCCTACGAGCAGTACTTC. Translated: CASSTGGSSSYEQYF.

The sample holds many counts of this clone. The rearrangement joins TRBV6-6 to TRBJ2-1; the D is unclear. The CDR3 length is 12 residues. Trimming cost V 6 bases and J 9 bases, with 12 bases left between them. From germline, CDR1 is MNHNY and CDR2 SVGAGI (reference sequence). DNA of the CDR3: TGTGCCAGCAGCTACCGAGCGATTGAGCAGTTCTTC. Residues: CASSYRAIEQFF.

In its sample, this clone was seen a few times. J is TRBJ1-1 and V is TRBV29-1; D might be TRBD1 (6 bases). CDR1 is SQVTM and CDR2 is ANQGSEA in the germline V gene. Trimming removed 7 bases at V and 0 bases at J, with 12 bases between. There are 13 residues in the CDR3. As DNA, the CDR3 is TGCAGCGCACAGACAGGTCTGAACACTGAAGCTTTCTTT. Translated, it gives CSAQTGLNTEAFF.

This clone was picked up a small number of times. The V call is TRBV19, the J call TRBJ2-4; 7 nucleotides agree with TRBD2. The V gene end was trimmed by 0 bases and the J gene end by 6 bases; junction bases not matched to a gene: 5. The CDR3 consists of 15 residues. Germline V CDR1 and CDR2: LNHDA, SQIVND (reference sequence). The CDR3 region is CASSIDPAGRNIQYF. Here the CDR3 DNA reads TGTGCCAGTAGTATAGACCCAGCGGGACGAAACATTCAGTACTTC.

This clone was detected only a few times. This same CDR3 is encoded by further DNA sequences in the sample. CDR3 nucleotides: TGTGCCAGCTCACCAGGCAGTAGCAATCAGCCCCAGCATTTT. Protein product: CASSPGSSNQPQHF. This chain links TRBV18 with TRBJ1-5; D not resolved. The CDR3 runs to 14 residues. V was trimmed by 2 bases and J by 0 bases, leaving 5 bases between them. Germline CDR1 and CDR2: KGHSH and LQKENI.

The V call is TRBV5-4, the J call TRBJ2-1, with 10 bases fitting TRBD1. After removal of 4 bases from V and 4 bases from J, the junction contained 5 bases not matched to a gene. Germline assignment: CDR1 SGHNT and CDR2 YYREEE (reference sequence). This CDR3 contains 15 residues. CDR3 residues: CASSGRDRGYNEQFF. In DNA, the CDR3 is TGTGCCAGCAGCGGGAGGGACAGGGGTTACAATGAGCAGTTCTTC.